The next 21 T cell receptor beta chains were all read from a single sample in a study of CD8 T cells in Susac syndrome. RNA was extracted with the RNeasy kit, and a quantity of roughly 0.45 to 1 ug was reverse transcribed using random hexamers. TCRdb re-derived calls from the immunoSEQ multiplex PCR reads in MiXCR, one entry per CDR3 protein. In the table there are around 170,000 distinct CDR3 sequences, approximately 94% of which are singletons. The sequencing input was CD4+ T cells from PBMCs. These receptors were obtained from a human donor with Susac syndrome.

The genes are TRBV7-9 and TRBJ1-2, with D maybe TRBD1 (5 bases). CDR1 and CDR2 (germline): SEHNR, FQNEAQ (reference sequence). V lost 2 bases and J 11 bases, leaving 18 bases between the germline ends. The CDR3 loop spans 14 amino acids. The CDR3 reads CASSLRGVGPLYTF. Here the CDR3 DNA reads TGTGCCAGCAGCTTAAGAGGGGTAGGACCCCTATACACCTTC.

The chain is built from TRBV18 and TRBJ1-5; TRBD1 aligns across 7 bases. J gave up 9 bases and V 4 bases, and 18 bases lay outside the gene matches. Germline V gives CDR1 KGHSH, CDR2 LQKENI. The CDR3 extends over 17 amino acids. CDR3 amino acids: CASSLLGQARSGSPQHF. Written as DNA, the CDR3 is TGTGCCAGCTCACTCTTAGGACAGGCCCGTAGCGGGTCGCCCCAGCATTTT.

The chain combines TRBV5-6 with TRBJ2-6, with 7 positions matching TRBD1. CDR3 length: 16 residues. V was clipped by 3 bases and J by 3 bases; unmatched bases: 6. The germline gives CDR1 SGHDT, CDR2 YYEEEE. CDR3 coding DNA: TGTGCCAGCAGCTCCACAGGGGAGTTTGGGGCCAACGTCCTGACTTTC. It encodes CASSSTGEFGANVLTF.

The chain uses TRBV6-2 or TRBV6-3 and TRBJ1-5, with TRBD1 as a possible D gene (6 bases). V gave up 2 bases and J gave up 1 base, with 9 bases separating them. The length of the CDR3 is 15 residues. Germline V gene data show CDR1 as MNHEY and CDR2 as SVGEGT. CDR3 region: CASSYRGQSNQPQHF. The DNA of the CDR3 is TGTGCCAGCAGTTACCGGGGGCAGAGCAATCAGCCCCAGCATTTT.

This chain connects TRBV4-3 to TRBJ1-4; no firm D call. Germline CDR1 is LGHNA and CDR2 is YSLEER. The CDR3 spans 12 residues. The ends were cut back, 2 bases at V and 11 bases at J, with 9 bases in the middle. The CDR3 loop reads CASSQPSGKLFF. CDR3 DNA: TGCGCCAGCAGCCAACCCTCGGGGAAACTGTTTTTT.

The genes are TRBV19 and TRBJ2-3; possible D gene TRBD1, 6 bases. V gave up 3 bases and J gave up 2 bases, with 12 bases separating them. This CDR3 comprises 15 residues. Germline assignment: CDR1 LNHDA and CDR2 SQIVND (reference sequence). CDR3 sequence reads: CASSIQGGNTDTQYF. CDR3 DNA: TGTGCCAGTAGTATCCAAGGGGGTAACACAGATACGCAGTATTTT.

This CDR3 reads CASPGTGGRSYF. The CDR3 DNA follows: TGTGCCAGCCCCGGGACAGGGGGTAGGTCGTACTTC. V is TRBV2 and J is TRBJ2-7; 11 bases are shared with TRBD1. The CDR3 covers 12 residues. The ends lost 8 bases at V and 12 bases at J; junction bases unmatched: 9. Germline CDR1 reads SNHLY; CDR2 reads FYNNEI.

J is TRBJ1-6 and V is TRBV30; no clear D. The CDR3 totals 13 residues. The V and J ends lost 5 bases and 6 bases respectively, with 11 bases between them. Germline assignment: CDR1 GTSNPN and CDR2 SVGIG (reference sequence). Written as DNA, the CDR3 is TGTGCCTGGGGGCCGGGGTCTAATTCACCCCTCCACTTT. Translation: CAWGPGSNSPLHF.

This clonotype was detected once. The V gene is TRBV12-3 or TRBV12-4, the J gene TRBJ1-2, with D uncertain. Trimming cost V 3 bases and J 7 bases, with 12 bases left between them. This CDR3 is 13 amino acids long. Here the CDR3 DNA reads TGTGCCAGCAGTTTCTCGGGCGGCGGTGGCTACACCTTC. This encodes CASSFSGGGGYTF.

Comment on this clonotype: The junction differs from germline at one of its ends, possibly a read error. J is TRBJ2-1 and V is TRBV5-1, with D possibly matching TRBD2 (6 bases). Per germline, CDR1 SGHRS and CDR2 YFSETQ. The CDR3 extends over 16 amino acids. Written as DNA, the CDR3 is TGCGCCAGCAGCTTGGCAACTTGGGACTCCCACAATGAGCAGTTCTTC. Encoded protein: CASSLATWDSHNEQFF.

The chain joins TRBV20-1 to TRBJ2-3; a possible D gene is TRBD1 (6 bases). Germline V CDR1 and CDR2: DFQATT, SNEGSKA (reference sequence). Between the trimmed V and J ends, which lost 7 bases and 0 bases, there was a span of 11 bases. The CDR3 runs to 13 residues. The CDR3 protein is CSEKGESTDTQYF. As DNA, the CDR3 is TGCAGTGAGAAGGGGGAAAGCACAGATACGCAGTATTTT.

The chain combines TRBV5-6 with TRBJ2-7; D possibly uses TRBD1 or TRBD2 (5 bases each). The CDR3 is made up of 13 amino acids. V lost 0 bases, J lost 6 bases, and 10 bases lay in between. From germline, CDR1 is SGHDT and CDR2 YYEEEE. CDR3 in amino acids: CASSLGGLGEQYF. The DNA for the CDR3 is TGTGCCAGCAGCTTGGGGGGGTTGGGCGAGCAGTACTTC.

The J gene is TRBJ2-3, the V gene TRBV7-2; 7 nucleotides line up with TRBD1. With 3 bases clipped from V and 5 bases from J, the junction kept 8 bases outside the gene matches. From germline, CDR1 is SGHTA and CDR2 FQGNSA. CDR3 length: 15 amino acids. CDR3 sequence: CASSFNAGGRDTQYF. Here the CDR3 DNA reads TGTGCCAGCAGCTTCAATGCAGGGGGTAGAGATACGCAGTATTTT.

The CDR3 DNA sequence: TGTGCCAGCAGCCTTAGACAGGGCGTATTGAACACTGAAGCTTTCTTT. Residues: CASSLRQGVLNTEAFF. The chain has TRBV3-1 and TRBJ1-1, with TRBD1 matching 7 bases. The length of the CDR3 is 16 residues. CDR1 and CDR2 (germline): LGHDT, YNNKEL (reference sequence). J gave up 0 bases and V 4 bases, and 8 bases lay outside the gene matches.

The chain is built from TRBV12-3 or TRBV12-4 and TRBJ1-2, with D tentatively TRBD1 (5 bases). V dropped 5 bases and J dropped 8 bases, with 15 bases sitting between them. This CDR3 comprises 13 residues. CDR3 DNA: TGTGCCAGCAGTCGACAGAACCCAGCGGGCTACACCTTC. Translating it yields CASSRQNPAGYTF.

In its sample, this clonotype was seen once. The rearrangement links TRBV27 to TRBJ1-6, with 7 bases identical to TRBD1. CDR3 length: 14 residues. V lost 5 bases and J lost 10; bases outside the gene matches: 8. Germline V CDR1 and CDR2: MNHEY, SMNVEV (reference sequence). The chain's CDR3 is CASSNDRVRSPLHF. The CDR3 region has the DNA TGTGCCAGCAGTAACGACAGGGTTCGGTCACCCCTCCACTTT.

The gene calls are TRBV30 and TRBJ2-5; D uncertain. Trimming pared 0 bases from V and 5 bases from J, leaving 13 bases between. CDR1 is GTSNPN and CDR2 is SVGIG in the germline V gene (reference sequence). The CDR3 contains 14 residues. The chain's CDR3 is CAWSVSGLPETQYF. CDR3 in DNA: TGTGCCTGGAGTGTTTCAGGTCTCCCCGAGACCCAGTACTTC.

The chain employs TRBV3-1 and TRBJ1-2; D not certain. Trimming pared 0 bases from V and 8 bases from J, leaving 13 bases between. Germline-derived CDR1 and CDR2 are LGHDT and YNNKEL (reference sequence). The CDR3 loop spans 14 amino acids. The CDR3 sequence is CASSQEPHLKGYTF. CDR3 DNA sequence: TGTGCCAGCAGCCAAGAACCGCATCTGAAAGGCTACACCTTC.

The rearrangement uses TRBV12-5 and TRBJ2-5, with 12 nucleotides matching TRBD1. In germline, CDR1 is LGHNT, CDR2 FRNRAP. V lost 3 bases and J lost 5; bases outside the gene matches: 7. The CDR3 has 16 amino acids. CDR3 DNA: TGTGCTAGTGGTTTAACCCGGGACAGGGGGCCGGAGACCCAGTACTTC. This gives the protein CASGLTRDRGPETQYF.

The chain recombines TRBV30 with TRBJ1-3; D ambiguous. Germline V lookup: CDR1 GTSNPN, CDR2 SVGIG (reference sequence). The CDR3 is 13 amino acids. V was clipped by 0 bases and J by 5 bases, with 8 bases between them. The DNA of the CDR3 is TGTGCCTGGAGTGTACTTGGGCGAAACACCATATATTTT. This gives the protein CAWSVLGRNTIYF. The variable domain in full, with the rest retrieved from reference TRBV30 and TRBJ1-3, is SQTIHQWPATLVQPVGSPLSLECTVEGTSNPNLYWYRQAAGRGLQLLFYSVGIGQISSEVPQNLSASRPQDRQFILSSKKLLLSDSGFYLCAWSVLGRNTIYFGEGSWLTVV.

J is TRBJ2-3 and V is TRBV7-2; 9 bases line up with TRBD1. This CDR3 spans 15 amino acids. The germline V gene has CDR1 SGHTA and CDR2 FQGNSA. The V segment lost 6 bases and the J segment 6 bases; nucleotides outside the gene matches: 10. In nucleotides, the CDR3 is TGTGCCAGCAGAACCGGGACAGGGAGTTTTGATACGCAGTATTTT. Its translation: CASRTGTGSFDTQYF.